This T cell receptor (beta chain) was sequenced for a study of beta chain features in type 1 diabetes. Whole-study findings and limits: For Type 1 diabetes patients, all four CD4+ subsets carried TCRB CDR3s that were moderately but significantly shorter. At VDJ recombination sites, type 1 diabetes patients had fewer insertions and more deleted nucleotides.

As for this clone: The antigen is not known.

Since all of the isolated RNA was reverse transcribed, expressed TCRB transcripts were what got sequenced. Clones were sequenced by immunoSEQ multiplex PCR, and TCRdb holds only the in-frame ones, with some missing. The table lists about 620,000 clones, roughly 15% of them singletons, with about 0.097% in the top ten. It was via CD45RO/CCR7/CD25/CD127/CD95/CD27 that CD4+ naive, central memory, regulatory and stem cell-like memory cells were sorted. Trimming stripped 5 bases from V and 3 bases from J, with 5 bases between. The CDR3 is 11 amino acids. Germline V lookup: CDR1 SGHTA, CDR2 FQGNSA. This receptor was taken from a man aged 18-30 years in good health. The rearrangement joins TRBV7-2 to TRBJ2-7; D unclear. What was sequenced was naive CD4+ T cells from blood. CDR3 bases: TGTGCCAGCAGCCTCCACTACGAGCAGTACTTC. This encodes CASSLHYEQYF.